This T cell receptor beta chain was documented in a study of T cells expressing NK-cell markers. Germline V gives CDR1 SGHTA, CDR2 FQGNSA. The CDR3 runs 15 residues. On this clonotype: Its antigen is not known.

Generation of TCR beta cDNA was performed by 5'RACE template switching incorporating UMIs. TCRdb reprocessed the 5' RACE reads; each CDR3 protein has one entry and no DNA is given. The sample's table shows 200,000 to 300,000 distinct CDR3 sequences. Points from the study as a whole: Among CD8+ T cells from several donors, dominant NKG2C+ clonotypes accounted for about 1.0-7.0%.

The chain is built from TRBV7-2 and TRBJ2-5; without DNA, the TCRdb call of TRBD1 cannot be checked. The sequenced material came from blood T cells: a sorted CD56 or NKG2C T cell subset, CD4+ or CD8+ T cells, or bulk PBMC T cells (not recorded which). The source is a woman aged 18 to 69 in good health. This CDR3 is CASSYSWGPRETQYF.